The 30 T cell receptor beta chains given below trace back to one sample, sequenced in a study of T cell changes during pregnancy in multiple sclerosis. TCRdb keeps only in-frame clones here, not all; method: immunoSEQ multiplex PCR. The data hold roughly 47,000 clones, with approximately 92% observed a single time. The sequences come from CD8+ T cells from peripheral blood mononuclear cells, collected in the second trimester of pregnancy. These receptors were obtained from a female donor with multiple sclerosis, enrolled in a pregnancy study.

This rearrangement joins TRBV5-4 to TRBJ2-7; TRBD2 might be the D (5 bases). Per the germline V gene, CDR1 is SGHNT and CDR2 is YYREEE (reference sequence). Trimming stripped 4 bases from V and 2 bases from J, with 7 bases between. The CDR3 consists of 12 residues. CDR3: CASSAGTYEQYF. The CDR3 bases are TGTGCCAGCAGCGCCGGGACCTACGAGCAGTACTTC. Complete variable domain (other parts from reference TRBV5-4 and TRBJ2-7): ETGVTQSPTHLIKTRGQQVTLRCSSQSGHNTVSWYQQALGQGPQFIFQYYREEENGRGNFPPRFSGLQFPNYSSELNVNALELDDSALYLCASSAGTYEQYFGPGTRLTVT.

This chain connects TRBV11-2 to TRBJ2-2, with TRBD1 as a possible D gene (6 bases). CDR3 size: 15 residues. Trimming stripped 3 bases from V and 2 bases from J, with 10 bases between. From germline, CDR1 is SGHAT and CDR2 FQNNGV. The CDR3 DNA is TGTGCCAGCAGCTTCAGACAGGATAACACCGGGGAGCTGTTTTTT. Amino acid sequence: CASSFRQDNTGELFF. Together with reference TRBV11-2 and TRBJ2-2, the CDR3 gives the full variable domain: EAGVAQSPRYKIIEKRQSVAFWCNPISGHATLYWYQQILGQGPKLLIQFQNNGVVDDSQLPKDRFSAERLKGVDSTLKIQPAKLEDSAVYLCASSFRQDNTGELFFGEGSRLTVL.

The CDR3 sequence is CASSSPQETQYF. CDR3 in DNA: TGTGCCAGCAGCTCCCCACAAGAGACCCAGTACTTC. This chain joins TRBV7-9 and TRBJ2-5, with no clear D. The CDR3 totals 12 residues. V was shortened by 4 bases and J by 2 bases, with 5 bases between the two germline ends. The germline CDR1 and CDR2 sequences are SEHNR and FQNEAQ (reference sequence).

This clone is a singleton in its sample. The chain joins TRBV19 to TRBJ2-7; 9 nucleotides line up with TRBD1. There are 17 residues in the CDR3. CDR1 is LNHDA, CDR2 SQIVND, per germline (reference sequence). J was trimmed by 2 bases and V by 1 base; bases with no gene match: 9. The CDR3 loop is CASSIAGAGTGTYEQYF. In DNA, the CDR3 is TGTGCCAGTAGTATAGCCGGTGCCGGGACAGGGACCTACGAGCAGTACTTC.

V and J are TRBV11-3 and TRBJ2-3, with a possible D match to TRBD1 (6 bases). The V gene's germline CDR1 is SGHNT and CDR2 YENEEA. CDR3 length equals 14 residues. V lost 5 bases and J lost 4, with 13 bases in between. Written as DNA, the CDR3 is TGTGCCAGCAGCGCATACAGGGCCGCAGATACGCAGTATTTT. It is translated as CASSAYRAADTQYF.

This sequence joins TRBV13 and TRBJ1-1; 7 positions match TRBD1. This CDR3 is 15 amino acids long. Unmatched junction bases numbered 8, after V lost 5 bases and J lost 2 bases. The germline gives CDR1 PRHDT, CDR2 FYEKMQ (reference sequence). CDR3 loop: CASSEGQVGNTEAFF. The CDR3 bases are TGTGCCAGCAGCGAAGGACAGGTTGGAAACACTGAAGCTTTCTTT.

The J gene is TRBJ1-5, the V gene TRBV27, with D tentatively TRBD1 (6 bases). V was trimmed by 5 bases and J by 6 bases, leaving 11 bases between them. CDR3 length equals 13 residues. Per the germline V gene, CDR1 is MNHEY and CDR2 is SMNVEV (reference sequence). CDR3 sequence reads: CASSTQGSQPQHF. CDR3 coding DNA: TGTGCCAGCAGTACACAGGGAAGTCAGCCCCAGCATTTT.

CDR3 bases: TGTGCCACCAGCTCGGGACTAGCGGGGGCAGATACGCAGTATTTT. Amino acids: CATSSGLAGADTQYF. V and J are TRBV15 and TRBJ2-3, with TRBD2 matching over 14 bases. J gave up 4 bases and V 5 bases, and 2 bases lay outside the gene matches. Germline-derived CDR1 and CDR2 are LNHNV and YYDKDF (reference sequence). The CDR3 length is 15 residues.

CDR3 coding DNA: TGTGCCAGCAGCCCGGCAGGGGTTTTCGAGCAGTACTTC. The encoded protein is CASSPAGVFEQYF. The chain uses TRBV9 and TRBJ2-7; a weak D match, TRBD1 (6 bases). Germline-derived CDR1 and CDR2 are SGDLS and YYNGEE. The V and J ends lost 4 bases and 6 bases respectively, with 14 bases between them. The CDR3 loop spans 13 amino acids.

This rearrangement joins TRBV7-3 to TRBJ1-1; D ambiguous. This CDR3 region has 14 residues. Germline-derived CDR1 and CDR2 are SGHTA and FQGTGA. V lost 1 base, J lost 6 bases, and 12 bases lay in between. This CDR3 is CASSLSYSSSEAFF. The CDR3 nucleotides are TGTGCCAGCAGCTTAAGTTATTCAAGCTCTGAAGCTTTCTTT.

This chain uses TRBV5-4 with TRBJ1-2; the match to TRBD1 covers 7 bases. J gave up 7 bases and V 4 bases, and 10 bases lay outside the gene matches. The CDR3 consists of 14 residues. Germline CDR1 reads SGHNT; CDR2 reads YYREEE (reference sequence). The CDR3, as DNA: TGTGCCAGCAGCGACCGGGACAGAGGGCTTGGCTACACCTTC. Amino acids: CASSDRDRGLGYTF.

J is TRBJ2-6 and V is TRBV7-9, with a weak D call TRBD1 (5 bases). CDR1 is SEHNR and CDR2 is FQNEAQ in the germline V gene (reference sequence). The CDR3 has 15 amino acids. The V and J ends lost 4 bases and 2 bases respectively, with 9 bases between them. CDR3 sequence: CASSSTETGANVLTF. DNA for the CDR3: TGTGCCAGCAGCTCGACAGAGACTGGGGCCAACGTCCTGACTTTC.

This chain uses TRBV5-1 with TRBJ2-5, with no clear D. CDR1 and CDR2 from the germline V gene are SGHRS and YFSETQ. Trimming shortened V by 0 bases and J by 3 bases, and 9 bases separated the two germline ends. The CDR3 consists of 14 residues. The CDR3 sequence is CASSLAGVEETQYF. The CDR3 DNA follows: TGCGCCAGCAGCTTGGCTGGAGTGGAAGAGACCCAGTACTTC.

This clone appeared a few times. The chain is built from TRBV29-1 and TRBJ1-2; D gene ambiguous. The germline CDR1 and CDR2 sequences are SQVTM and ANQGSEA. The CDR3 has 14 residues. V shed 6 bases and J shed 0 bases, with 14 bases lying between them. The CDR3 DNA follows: TGCAGCGTGGTCAGTCAGGAAGCTAACTATGGCTACACCTTC. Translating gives CSVVSQEANYGYTF.

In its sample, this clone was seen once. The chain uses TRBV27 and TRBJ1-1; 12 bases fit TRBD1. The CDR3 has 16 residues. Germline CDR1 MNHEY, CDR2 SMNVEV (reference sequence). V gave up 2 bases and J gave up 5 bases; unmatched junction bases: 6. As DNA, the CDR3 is TGTGCCAGCAGTTTACTACTGGGACAGGGGGCAACTGAAGCTTTCTTT. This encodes CASSLLLGQGATEAFF.

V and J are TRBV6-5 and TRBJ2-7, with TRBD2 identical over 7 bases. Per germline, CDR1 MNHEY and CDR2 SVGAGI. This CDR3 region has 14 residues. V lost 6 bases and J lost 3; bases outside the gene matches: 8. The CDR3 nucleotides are TGTGCCAGCAGGCCTTTAGCGGGCCGCTACGAGCAGTACTTC. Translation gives CASRPLAGRYEQYF.

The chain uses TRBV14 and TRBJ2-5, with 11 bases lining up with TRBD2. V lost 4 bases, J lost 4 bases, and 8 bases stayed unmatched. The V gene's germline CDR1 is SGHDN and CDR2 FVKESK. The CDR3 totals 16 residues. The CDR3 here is CASSPMTSGDLETQYF. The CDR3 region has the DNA TGTGCCAGCAGCCCCATGACTAGCGGGGACCTAGAGACCCAGTACTTC.

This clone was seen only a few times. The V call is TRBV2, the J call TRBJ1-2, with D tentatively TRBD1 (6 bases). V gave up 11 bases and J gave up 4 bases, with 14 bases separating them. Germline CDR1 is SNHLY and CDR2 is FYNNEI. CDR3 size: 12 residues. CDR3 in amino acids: CASPGGSYGYTF. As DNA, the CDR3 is TGTGCCTCACCGGGGGGCAGCTATGGCTACACCTTC.

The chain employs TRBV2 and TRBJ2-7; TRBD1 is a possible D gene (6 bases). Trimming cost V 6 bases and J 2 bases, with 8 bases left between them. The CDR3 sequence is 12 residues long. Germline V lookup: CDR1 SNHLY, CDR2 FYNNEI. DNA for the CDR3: TGTGCCAGCAGAGGACAGACCTACGAGCAGTACTTC. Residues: CASRGQTYEQYF.

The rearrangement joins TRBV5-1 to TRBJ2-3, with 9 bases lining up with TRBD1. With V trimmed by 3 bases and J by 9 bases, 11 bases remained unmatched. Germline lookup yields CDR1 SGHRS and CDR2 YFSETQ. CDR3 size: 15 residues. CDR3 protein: CASSWGQGKGRTQYF. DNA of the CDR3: TGCGCCAGCAGCTGGGGACAGGGCAAAGGACGGACGCAGTATTTT.

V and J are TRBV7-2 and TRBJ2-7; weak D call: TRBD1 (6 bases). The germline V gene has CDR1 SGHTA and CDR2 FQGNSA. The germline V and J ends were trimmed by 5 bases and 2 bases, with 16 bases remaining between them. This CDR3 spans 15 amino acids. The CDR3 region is CASSLYRDTPYEQYF. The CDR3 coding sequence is TGTGCCAGCAGCCTATACCGGGACACTCCCTACGAGCAGTACTTC.

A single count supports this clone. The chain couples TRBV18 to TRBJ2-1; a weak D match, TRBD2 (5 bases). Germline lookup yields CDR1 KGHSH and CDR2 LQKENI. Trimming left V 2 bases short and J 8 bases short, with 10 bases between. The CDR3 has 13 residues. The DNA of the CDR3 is TGTGCCAGCTCACCAATCGGGGTAGATGAGCAGTTCTTC. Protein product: CASSPIGVDEQFF.

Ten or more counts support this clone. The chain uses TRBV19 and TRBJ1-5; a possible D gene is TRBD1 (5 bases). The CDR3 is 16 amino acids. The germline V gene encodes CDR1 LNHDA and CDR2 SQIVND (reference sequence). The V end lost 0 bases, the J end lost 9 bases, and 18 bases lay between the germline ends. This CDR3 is CASSIDGTAFLRPQHF. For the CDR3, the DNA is TGTGCCAGTAGTATAGACGGGACTGCCTTCCTGCGGCCCCAGCATTTT.

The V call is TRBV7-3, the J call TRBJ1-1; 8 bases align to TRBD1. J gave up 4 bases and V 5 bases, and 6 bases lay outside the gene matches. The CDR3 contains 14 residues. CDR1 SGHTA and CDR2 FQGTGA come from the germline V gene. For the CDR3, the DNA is TGTGCCAGCAGCCCCGGACAGGGTCTCACTGAAGCTTTCTTT. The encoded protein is CASSPGQGLTEAFF.

The CDR3 DNA sequence: TGTGCCAGCAGCCAAGCCGACAGGTACCCTAGCAATCAGCCCCAGCATTTT. Protein product: CASSQADRYPSNQPQHF. The chain combines TRBV7-8 with TRBJ1-5; D might be TRBD1 (6 bases). In germline, CDR1 is SGHVS, CDR2 FQNEAQ. Trimming cost V 5 bases and J 0 bases, with 17 bases left between them. The CDR3 totals 17 residues.

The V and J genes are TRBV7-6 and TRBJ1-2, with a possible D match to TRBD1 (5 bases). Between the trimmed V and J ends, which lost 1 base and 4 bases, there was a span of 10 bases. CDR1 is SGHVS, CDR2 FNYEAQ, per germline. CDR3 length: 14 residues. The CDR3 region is CASSLGEGTYGYTF. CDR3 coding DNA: TGTGCCAGCAGCTTAGGGGAGGGGACCTATGGCTACACCTTC.

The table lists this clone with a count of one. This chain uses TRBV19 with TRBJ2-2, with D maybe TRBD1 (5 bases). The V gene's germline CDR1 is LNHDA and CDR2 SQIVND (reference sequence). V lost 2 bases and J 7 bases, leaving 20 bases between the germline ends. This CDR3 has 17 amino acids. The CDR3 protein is CASSIFVVGTGHGELFF. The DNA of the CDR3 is TGTGCCAGTAGTATATTTGTAGTTGGAACAGGTCACGGGGAGCTGTTTTTT.

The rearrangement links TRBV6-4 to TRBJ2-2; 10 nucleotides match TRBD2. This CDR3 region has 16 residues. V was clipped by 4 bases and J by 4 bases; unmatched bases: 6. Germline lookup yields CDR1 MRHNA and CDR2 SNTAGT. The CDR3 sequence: CASSALAGDRTGELFF. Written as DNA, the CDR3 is TGTGCCAGCAGTGCGCTAGCGGGGGACCGCACCGGGGAGCTGTTTTTT.

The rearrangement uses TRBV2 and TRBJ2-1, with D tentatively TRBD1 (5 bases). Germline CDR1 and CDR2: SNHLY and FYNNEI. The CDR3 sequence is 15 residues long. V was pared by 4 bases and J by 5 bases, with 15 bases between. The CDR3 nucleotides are TGTGCCAGCAGTGGCGTAGGGGCCGGTGACAATGAGCAGTTCTTC. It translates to CASSGVGAGDNEQFF.

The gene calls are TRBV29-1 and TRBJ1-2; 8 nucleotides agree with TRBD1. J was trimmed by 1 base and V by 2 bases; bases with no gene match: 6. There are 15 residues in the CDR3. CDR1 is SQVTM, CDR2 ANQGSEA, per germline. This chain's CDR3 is CSVEHPGGLNYGYTF. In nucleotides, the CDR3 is TGCAGCGTTGAACACCCAGGGGGCCTTAACTATGGCTACACCTTC.